This is a list of T cell receptor beta chains from one sample in a study of blood T cell repertoires in COVID-19. Assay used: immunoSEQ multiplex PCR; TCRdb lists only in-frame clones, some missing. Of around 78,000 clones in the sample, about three quarters were seen once. The sequenced sample consisted of peripheral blood. Every receptor here comes from a human donor in a cohort sampled during active COVID-19. The CDR3 runs from the conserved cysteine through the conserved F or W. Each record gives: V gene, CDR3 protein.

V: TRBV7-9
CDR3: CATQGQETQYF

V: TRBV5-5
CDR3: CASSFGRGSQETQYF

V: TRBV6-6
CDR3: CASSRYGRQAISNQPQHF

V: TRBV6-4
CDR3: CASSVGTGEDEQFF

V: TRBV27
CDR3: CASSLDRGSEQYF

V: TRBV6-6
CDR3: CASSRTSGIDTQYF

V: TRBV10-3
CDR3: CAISESVEGDYGYTF

V: TRBV6-5
CDR3: CASTRRGSGANVLTF

V: TRBV7-2
CDR3: CASSLAATDSGTQYF

V: TRBV5-4
CDR3: CASSLRLGTDTQYF

V: TRBV4-1
CDR3: CASSQDTQRRRGEQYF

V: TRBV10-3
CDR3: CAISGGVAHYGYTF

V: TRBV7-9
CDR3: CASSSTGLLLYEQYF

V: TRBV6-5
CDR3: CASHERNEQFF

V: TRBV7-9
CDR3: CASRSDRPSTDTQYF

V: TRBV5-6
CDR3: CASRRTGDPQLNTEAFF

V: TRBV4-1
CDR3: CASSQRGRDGEKLFF

V: TRBV27
CDR3: CASRHGGYGEAFF

V: TRBV30
CDR3: CAWRTGTFTEAFF

V: TRBV2
CDR3: CASSLRTGGSNTEAFF

V: TRBV5-1
CDR3: CASSSGTGGQETQYF

V: TRBV30
CDR3: CAWSVTRNTEAFF

V: TRBV4-1
CDR3: CASSRGGTDTQYF

V: TRBV18
CDR3: CASSPRSGGTDTQYF

V: TRBV6-2/TRBV6-3
CDR3: CASSSRGPNYGYTF